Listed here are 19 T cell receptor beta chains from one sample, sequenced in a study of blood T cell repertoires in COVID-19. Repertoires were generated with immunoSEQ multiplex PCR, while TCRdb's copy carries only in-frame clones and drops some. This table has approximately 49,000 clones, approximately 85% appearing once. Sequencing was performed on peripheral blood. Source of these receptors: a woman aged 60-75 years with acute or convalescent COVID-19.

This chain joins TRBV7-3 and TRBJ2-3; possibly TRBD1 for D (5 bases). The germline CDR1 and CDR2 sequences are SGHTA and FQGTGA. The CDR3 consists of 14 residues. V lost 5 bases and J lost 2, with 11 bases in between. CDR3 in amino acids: CASSPQGFTDTQYF. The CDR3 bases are TGTGCCAGCAGCCCCCAGGGTTTCACAGATACGCAGTATTTT.

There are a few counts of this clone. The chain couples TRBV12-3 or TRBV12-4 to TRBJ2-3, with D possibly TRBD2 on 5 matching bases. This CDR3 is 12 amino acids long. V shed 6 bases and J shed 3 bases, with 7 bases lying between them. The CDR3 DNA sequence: TGTGCCAGCAGCCTAGCAACAGATACGCAGTATTTT. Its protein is CASSLATDTQYF.

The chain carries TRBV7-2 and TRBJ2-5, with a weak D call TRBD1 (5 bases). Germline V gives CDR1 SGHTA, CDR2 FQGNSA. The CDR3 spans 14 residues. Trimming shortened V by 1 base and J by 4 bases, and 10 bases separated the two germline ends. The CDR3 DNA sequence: TGTGCCAGCAGCTTAGTCGACAGTAGAGAGACCCAGTACTTC. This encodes CASSLVDSRETQYF. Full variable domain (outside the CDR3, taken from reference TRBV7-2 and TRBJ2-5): GAGVSQSPSNKVTEKGKDVELRCDPISGHTALYWYRQSLGQGLEFLIYFQGNSAPDKSGLPSDRFSAERTGGSVSTLTIQRTQQEDSAVYLCASSLVDSRETQYFGPGTRLLVL.

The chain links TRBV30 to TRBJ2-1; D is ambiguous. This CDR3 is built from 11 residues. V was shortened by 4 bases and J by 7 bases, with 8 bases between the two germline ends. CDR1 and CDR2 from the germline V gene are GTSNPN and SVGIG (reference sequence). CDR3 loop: CAWTLNNEQFF. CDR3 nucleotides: TGTGCCTGGACCCTAAATAATGAGCAGTTCTTC.

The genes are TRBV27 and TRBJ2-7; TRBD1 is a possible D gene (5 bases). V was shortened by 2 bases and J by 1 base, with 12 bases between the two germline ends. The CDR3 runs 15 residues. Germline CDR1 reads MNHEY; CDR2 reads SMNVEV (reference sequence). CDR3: CASSLAGPSSYEQYF. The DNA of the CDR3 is TGTGCCAGCAGTTTAGCAGGGCCGTCATCCTACGAGCAGTACTTC.

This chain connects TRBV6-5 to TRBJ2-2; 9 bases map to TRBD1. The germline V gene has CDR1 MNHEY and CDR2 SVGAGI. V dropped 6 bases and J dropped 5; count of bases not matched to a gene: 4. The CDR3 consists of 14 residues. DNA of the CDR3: TGTGCCAGCAGAGGGACAGGGTTAACCGGGGAGCTGTTTTTT. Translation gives CASRGTGLTGELFF.

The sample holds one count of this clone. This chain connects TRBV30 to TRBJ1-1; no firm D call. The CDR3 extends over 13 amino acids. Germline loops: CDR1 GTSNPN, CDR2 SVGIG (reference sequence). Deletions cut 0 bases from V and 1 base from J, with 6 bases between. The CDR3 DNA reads TGTGCCTGGAGTGTACGGGAGAACACTGAAGCTTTCTTT. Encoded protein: CAWSVRENTEAFF.

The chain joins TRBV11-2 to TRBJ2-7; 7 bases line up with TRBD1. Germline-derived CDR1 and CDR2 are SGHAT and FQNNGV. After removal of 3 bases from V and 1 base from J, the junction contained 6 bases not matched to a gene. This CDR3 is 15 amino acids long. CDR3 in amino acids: CASSFATGLSYEQYF. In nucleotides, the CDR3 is TGTGCCAGCAGCTTCGCGACAGGGCTATCCTACGAGCAGTACTTC.

CDR3 nucleotide sequence: TGTGCCAGCAGCGTAGGGTCCAGCAGGGACTACAATGAGCAGTTCTTC. Its translation: CASSVGSSRDYNEQFF. This sequence joins TRBV9 and TRBJ2-1; maybe TRBD1 (5 bases). The V end lost 0 bases, the J end lost 3 bases, and 13 bases lay between the germline ends. The CDR3 spans 16 residues. CDR1 is SGDLS, CDR2 YYNGEE, per germline.

CDR3 in DNA: TGTGCCAGCAGCCCGGGAGGACTTAGCTCCTACGAGCAGTACTTC. Translated, it gives CASSPGGLSSYEQYF. V is TRBV5-4 and J is TRBJ2-7; 7 nucleotides match TRBD2. The junction had 7 bases not matched to a gene; V was cut back by 4 bases and J by 0 bases. The CDR3 contains 15 residues. Germline lookup yields CDR1 SGHNT and CDR2 YYREEE (reference sequence).

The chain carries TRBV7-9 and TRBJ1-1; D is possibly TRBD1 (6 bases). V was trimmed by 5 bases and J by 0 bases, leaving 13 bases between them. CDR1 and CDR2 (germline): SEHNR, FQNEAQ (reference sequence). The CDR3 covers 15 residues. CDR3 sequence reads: CASSATGQLNTEAFF. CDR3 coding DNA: TGTGCCAGCAGCGCAACCGGACAGTTGAACACTGAAGCTTTCTTT.

In nucleotides, the CDR3 is TGTGCCAGCAGTTTATTTCTATCGTCTGATACGCAGTATTTT. Its protein product is CASSLFLSSDTQYF. The chain combines TRBV27 with TRBJ2-3; no reliable D call. The V gene's germline CDR1 is MNHEY and CDR2 SMNVEV (reference sequence). This CDR3 spans 14 amino acids. Trimming removed 1 base from V and 6 bases from J, with 11 bases in between.

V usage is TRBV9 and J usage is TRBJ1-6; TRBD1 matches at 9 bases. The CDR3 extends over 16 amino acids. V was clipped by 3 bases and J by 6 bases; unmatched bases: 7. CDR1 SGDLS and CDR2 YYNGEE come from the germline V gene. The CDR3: CASSGDRGEINSPLHF. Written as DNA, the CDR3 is TGTGCCAGCAGCGGAGACAGGGGGGAGATTAATTCACCCCTCCACTTT. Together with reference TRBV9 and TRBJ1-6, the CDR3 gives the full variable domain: DSGVTQTPKHLITATGQRVTLRCSPRSGDLSVYWYQQSLDQGLQFLIQYYNGEERAKGNILERFSAQQFPDLHSELNLSSLELGDSALYFCASSGDRGEINSPLHFGNGTRLTVT.

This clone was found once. The CDR3 DNA is TGTGCCAGTAGTAAACGGACAGGGGCGAACCAAGAGACCCAGTACTTC. Amino acids: CASSKRTGANQETQYF. This chain connects TRBV19 to TRBJ2-5; TRBD1 agrees at 9 bases. Germline CDR1 and CDR2: LNHDA and SQIVND (reference sequence). The CDR3 contains 16 residues. The V gene end was trimmed by 4 bases and the J gene end by 0 bases; junction bases not matched to a gene: 6.

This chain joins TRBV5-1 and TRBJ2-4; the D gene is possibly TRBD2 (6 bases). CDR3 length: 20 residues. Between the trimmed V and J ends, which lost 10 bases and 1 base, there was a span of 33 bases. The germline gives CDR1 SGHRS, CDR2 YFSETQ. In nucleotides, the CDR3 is TGCGCCCTTCTCACCCCTATGGGGGGTCTGTCGGGAGATGCCAAAAACATTCAGTACTTC. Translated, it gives CALLTPMGGLSGDAKNIQYF. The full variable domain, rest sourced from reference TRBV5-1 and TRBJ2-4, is KAGVTQTPRYLIKTRGQQVTLSCSPISGHRSVSWYQQTPGQGLQFLFEYFSETQRNKGNFPGRFSGRQFSNSRSEMNVSTLELGDSALYLCALLTPMGGLSGDAKNIQYFGAGTRLSVL.

The chain's CDR3 is CASSTGGTDTQYF. DNA of the CDR3: TGCGCCAGCAGCACCGGAGGCACAGATACGCAGTATTTT. The chain joins TRBV5-1 to TRBJ2-3; D is uncertain. V lost 4 bases, J lost 1 base, and 7 bases lay in between. The CDR3 consists of 13 residues. From germline, CDR1 is SGHRS and CDR2 YFSETQ. Combining the CDR3 with reference TRBV5-1 and TRBJ2-3 gives the whole variable domain KAGVTQTPRYLIKTRGQQVTLSCSPISGHRSVSWYQQTPGQGLQFLFEYFSETQRNKGNFPGRFSGRQFSNSRSEMNVSTLELGDSALYLCASSTGGTDTQYFGPGTRLTVL.

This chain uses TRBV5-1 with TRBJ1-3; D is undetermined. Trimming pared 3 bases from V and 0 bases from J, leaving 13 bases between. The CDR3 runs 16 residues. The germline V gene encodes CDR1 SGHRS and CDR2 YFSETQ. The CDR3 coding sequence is TGCGCCAGCAGCTACCGGGAGCCAAGCTCTGGAAACACCATATATTTT. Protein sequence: CASSYREPSSGNTIYF.

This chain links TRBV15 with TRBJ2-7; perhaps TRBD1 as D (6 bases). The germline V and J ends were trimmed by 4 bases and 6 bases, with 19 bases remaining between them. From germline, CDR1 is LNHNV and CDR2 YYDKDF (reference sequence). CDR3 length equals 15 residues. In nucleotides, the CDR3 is TGTGCCACCAGCACCCGAGGGGGTTGGGTACGCGAGCAGTACTTC. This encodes CATSTRGGWVREQYF.

The CDR3 nucleotides are TGTGCCAGCAGCGCGGGACTAGCGGGAGAGGGTCGTATGCTCGGGGAGCTGTTTTTT. It encodes CASSAGLAGEGRMLGELFF. The J gene is TRBJ2-2, the V gene TRBV7-6, with TRBD2 matching 14 bases. The CDR3 length is 19 residues. The ends lost 5 bases at V and 7 bases at J; junction bases unmatched: 15. The germline V gene encodes CDR1 SGHVS and CDR2 FNYEAQ.